Shown below are 14 T cell receptor beta chains from a single sample sequenced in a study of blood T cell repertoires in COVID-19. The method was immunoSEQ multiplex PCR; TCRdb's version includes in-frame clones alone and lacks a portion of them. The sample yields about 130,000 clones, around 83% seen once. Material: PBMCs or T cells enriched from blood (not recorded which). These receptors came from a man aged 50 to 59 who had recovered from COVID-19.

The chain recombines TRBV2 with TRBJ1-5; maybe TRBD1 (6 bases). CDR1 and CDR2 from the germline V gene are SNHLY and FYNNEI. The CDR3 length is 16 residues. Trimming removed 7 bases from V and 1 base from J, with 17 bases in between. CDR3 nucleotides: TGTGCCAGCAAACTTCAGGGGAGCGTGAGCAATCAGCCCCAGCATTTT. This codes for CASKLQGSVSNQPQHF.

The gene calls are TRBV10-3 and TRBJ1-1; D is unresolved. The germline V gene encodes CDR1 ENHRY and CDR2 SYGVKD. This CDR3 spans 16 amino acids. Trimming pared 0 bases from V and 0 bases from J, leaving 11 bases between. The CDR3 nucleotides read TGTGCCATCAGTGAGTCGAGAACAGCCATGAACACTGAAGCTTTCTTT. This gives the protein CAISESRTAMNTEAFF.

The chain combines TRBV19 with TRBJ2-5; 8 bases match TRBD1. V trimming: 2 bases; J trimming: 3 bases; junction bases outside the gene matches: 5. Germline CDR1 and CDR2: LNHDA and SQIVND (reference sequence). This CDR3 has 15 amino acids. For the CDR3, the DNA is TGTGCCAGTAGTATAACCCCGGACAGGGAAGAGACCCAGTACTTC. Protein sequence: CASSITPDREETQYF.

This chain links TRBV6-2 or TRBV6-3 with TRBJ2-7; 9 bases agree with TRBD2. CDR1 MNHEY and CDR2 SVGEGT come from the germline V gene. Unmatched junction bases numbered 8, after V lost 0 bases and J lost 2 bases. CDR3 length: 17 amino acids. The CDR3 DNA sequence: TGTGCCAGCAGTTACTCGAGAATAGCGGGGGCAACCTACGAGCAGTACTTC. It yields the protein CASSYSRIAGATYEQYF.

Only one count was recorded for this clone. This chain links TRBV7-9 with TRBJ2-5; tentative D call: TRBD2 (6 bases). The ends were cut back, 7 bases at V and 0 bases at J, with 18 bases in the middle. The germline V gene has CDR1 SEHNR and CDR2 FQNEAQ (reference sequence). The CDR3 spans 16 residues. Written as DNA, the CDR3 is TGTGCCAGCACCCCTCCCGCTCGGGAGTACCAAGAGACCCAGTACTTC. This codes for CASTPPAREYQETQYF.

The rearrangement links TRBV10-1 to TRBJ2-2; D possibly corresponds to TRBD2 (6 bases). Trimming left V 6 bases short and J 1 base short, with 9 bases between. Germline CDR1 reads WNHNN; CDR2 reads SYGVQD (reference sequence). This CDR3 contains 14 residues. This CDR3 is CASSGGGNTGELFF. The CDR3 region has the DNA TGCGCCAGCAGCGGGGGTGGGAACACCGGGGAGCTGTTTTTT.

This sequence joins TRBV19 and TRBJ2-2, with D perhaps TRBD2 (5 bases). The CDR3 has 15 residues. Germline loops: CDR1 LNHDA, CDR2 SQIVND (reference sequence). Trimming removed 7 bases from V and 2 bases from J, with 14 bases in between. CDR3 DNA sequence: TGTGCCAGTAAATACCGGGGAGAAAACACCGGGGAGCTGTTTTTT. It is translated as CASKYRGENTGELFF.

The genes are TRBV9 and TRBJ2-5; TRBD2 matches at 8 bases. This CDR3 comprises 11 residues. V lost 3 bases and J lost 13; bases outside the gene matches: 5. Germline V gene lookup returns CDR1 SGDLS and CDR2 YYNGEE. The CDR3 protein is CASSGSGAVYF. In DNA, the CDR3 is TGTGCCAGCAGCGGTAGCGGGGCCGTGTACTTC.

V is TRBV4-1 and J is TRBJ2-7, with D possibly being TRBD1 (8 bases). This CDR3 contains 18 residues. Germline V gene sequence: CDR1 MGHRA, CDR2 YSYEKL. Trimming cost V 1 base and J 0 bases, with 19 bases left between them. DNA for the CDR3: TGCGCCAGCAGCCAAGTAAAGGGGGGGGGACAGGTCTCCTACGAGCAGTACTTC. This sequence encodes CASSQVKGGGQVSYEQYF.

The V call is TRBV10-3, the J call TRBJ2-2; 8 bases align to TRBD2. This CDR3 contains 14 residues. With V trimmed by 9 bases and J by 4 bases, 7 bases remained unmatched. Germline V gene data show CDR1 as ENHRY and CDR2 as SYGVKD. This CDR3 is CAMAGGRRTGELFF. CDR3 DNA: TGTGCCATGGCGGGGGGCCGGCGCACCGGGGAGCTGTTTTTT.

The rearrangement uses TRBV28 and TRBJ2-7; TRBD1 is a possible D gene (5 bases). CDR1 is MDHEN, CDR2 SYDVKM, per germline. This CDR3 is built from 15 residues. Trimming stripped 2 bases from V and 2 bases from J, with 13 bases between. In nucleotides, the CDR3 is TGTGCCAGCAGTTTACCTCCAGGGTACACCTACGAGCAGTACTTC. It yields the protein CASSLPPGYTYEQYF.

The gene calls are TRBV30 and TRBJ2-5; D ambiguous. V was shortened by 4 bases and J by 5 bases, with 11 bases between the two germline ends. CDR1 is GTSNPN, CDR2 SVGIG, per germline (reference sequence). The CDR3 is 12 residues long. Written as DNA, the CDR3 is TGTGCCTGGAAAGGATTAGCCGAGACCCAGTACTTC. Translation gives CAWKGLAETQYF.

This chain joins TRBV18 and TRBJ2-5; maybe TRBD1 (6 bases). This CDR3 region has 14 residues. Germline CDR1 KGHSH, CDR2 LQKENI. Trimming shortened V by 2 bases and J by 1 base, and 8 bases separated the two germline ends. The CDR3 is CASSPTDSQETQYF. DNA of the CDR3: TGTGCCAGCTCACCAACGGACAGCCAAGAGACCCAGTACTTC.

This chain links TRBV5-8 with TRBJ1-6; TRBD1 might be the D (5 bases). This CDR3 region has 15 residues. Germline V lookup: CDR1 SGHTS, CDR2 YDEGEE. Deletions cut 4 bases from V and 5 bases from J, with 13 bases between. The CDR3 spells CASSPGGGHNSPLHF. Written as DNA, the CDR3 is TGTGCCAGCAGCCCCGGGGGGGGTCATAATTCACCCCTCCACTTT.